This T cell receptor beta chain was retrieved from a study of blood T cell repertoires in COVID-19. About the research overall: The study drew acute and convalescent COVID-19 samples from the United States, Italy and Spain. The analysed material was cDNA or gDNA that came from T cells, B-cell-depleted T cells, or PBMCs.

Authors' analysis steps: The assay estimated nucleated cells by amplifying reference gene primers. Here immunoSEQ multiplex PCR was the method, and the copy in TCRdb shows in-frame clones only, minus some. Clonal size and the V and J genes are those of that table, whereas D and trimming came from the DNA. The sample contains around 200,000 clones, roughly 85% of which appear only once. Germline V CDR1 and CDR2: SGHTA, FQGTGA. CDR3 size: 15 residues. Trimming pared 0 bases from V and 2 bases from J, leaving 11 bases between. The gene calls are TRBV7-3 and TRBJ2-7; D remains unclear. This sequence originates from a woman aged 80 or over with acute or convalescent COVID-19. Sequences were obtained from peripheral blood. CDR3 protein: CASSLTALEPYEQYF. Here the CDR3 DNA reads TGTGCCAGCAGCTTAACAGCCCTAGAACCCTACGAGCAGTACTTC.